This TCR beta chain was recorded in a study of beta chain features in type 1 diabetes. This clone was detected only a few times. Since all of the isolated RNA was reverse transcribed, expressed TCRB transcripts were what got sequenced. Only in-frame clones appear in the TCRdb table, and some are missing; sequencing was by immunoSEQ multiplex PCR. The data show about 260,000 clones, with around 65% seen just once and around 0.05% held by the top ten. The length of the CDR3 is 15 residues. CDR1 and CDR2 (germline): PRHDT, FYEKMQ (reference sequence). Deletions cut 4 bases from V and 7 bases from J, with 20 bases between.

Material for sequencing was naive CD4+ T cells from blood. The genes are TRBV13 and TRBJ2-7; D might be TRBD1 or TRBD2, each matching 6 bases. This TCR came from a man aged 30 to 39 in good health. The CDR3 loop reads CASSSPGGLFGEQYF. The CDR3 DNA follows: TGTGCCAGCAGCTCCCCCGGGGGCTTATTTGGGGAGCAGTACTTC.